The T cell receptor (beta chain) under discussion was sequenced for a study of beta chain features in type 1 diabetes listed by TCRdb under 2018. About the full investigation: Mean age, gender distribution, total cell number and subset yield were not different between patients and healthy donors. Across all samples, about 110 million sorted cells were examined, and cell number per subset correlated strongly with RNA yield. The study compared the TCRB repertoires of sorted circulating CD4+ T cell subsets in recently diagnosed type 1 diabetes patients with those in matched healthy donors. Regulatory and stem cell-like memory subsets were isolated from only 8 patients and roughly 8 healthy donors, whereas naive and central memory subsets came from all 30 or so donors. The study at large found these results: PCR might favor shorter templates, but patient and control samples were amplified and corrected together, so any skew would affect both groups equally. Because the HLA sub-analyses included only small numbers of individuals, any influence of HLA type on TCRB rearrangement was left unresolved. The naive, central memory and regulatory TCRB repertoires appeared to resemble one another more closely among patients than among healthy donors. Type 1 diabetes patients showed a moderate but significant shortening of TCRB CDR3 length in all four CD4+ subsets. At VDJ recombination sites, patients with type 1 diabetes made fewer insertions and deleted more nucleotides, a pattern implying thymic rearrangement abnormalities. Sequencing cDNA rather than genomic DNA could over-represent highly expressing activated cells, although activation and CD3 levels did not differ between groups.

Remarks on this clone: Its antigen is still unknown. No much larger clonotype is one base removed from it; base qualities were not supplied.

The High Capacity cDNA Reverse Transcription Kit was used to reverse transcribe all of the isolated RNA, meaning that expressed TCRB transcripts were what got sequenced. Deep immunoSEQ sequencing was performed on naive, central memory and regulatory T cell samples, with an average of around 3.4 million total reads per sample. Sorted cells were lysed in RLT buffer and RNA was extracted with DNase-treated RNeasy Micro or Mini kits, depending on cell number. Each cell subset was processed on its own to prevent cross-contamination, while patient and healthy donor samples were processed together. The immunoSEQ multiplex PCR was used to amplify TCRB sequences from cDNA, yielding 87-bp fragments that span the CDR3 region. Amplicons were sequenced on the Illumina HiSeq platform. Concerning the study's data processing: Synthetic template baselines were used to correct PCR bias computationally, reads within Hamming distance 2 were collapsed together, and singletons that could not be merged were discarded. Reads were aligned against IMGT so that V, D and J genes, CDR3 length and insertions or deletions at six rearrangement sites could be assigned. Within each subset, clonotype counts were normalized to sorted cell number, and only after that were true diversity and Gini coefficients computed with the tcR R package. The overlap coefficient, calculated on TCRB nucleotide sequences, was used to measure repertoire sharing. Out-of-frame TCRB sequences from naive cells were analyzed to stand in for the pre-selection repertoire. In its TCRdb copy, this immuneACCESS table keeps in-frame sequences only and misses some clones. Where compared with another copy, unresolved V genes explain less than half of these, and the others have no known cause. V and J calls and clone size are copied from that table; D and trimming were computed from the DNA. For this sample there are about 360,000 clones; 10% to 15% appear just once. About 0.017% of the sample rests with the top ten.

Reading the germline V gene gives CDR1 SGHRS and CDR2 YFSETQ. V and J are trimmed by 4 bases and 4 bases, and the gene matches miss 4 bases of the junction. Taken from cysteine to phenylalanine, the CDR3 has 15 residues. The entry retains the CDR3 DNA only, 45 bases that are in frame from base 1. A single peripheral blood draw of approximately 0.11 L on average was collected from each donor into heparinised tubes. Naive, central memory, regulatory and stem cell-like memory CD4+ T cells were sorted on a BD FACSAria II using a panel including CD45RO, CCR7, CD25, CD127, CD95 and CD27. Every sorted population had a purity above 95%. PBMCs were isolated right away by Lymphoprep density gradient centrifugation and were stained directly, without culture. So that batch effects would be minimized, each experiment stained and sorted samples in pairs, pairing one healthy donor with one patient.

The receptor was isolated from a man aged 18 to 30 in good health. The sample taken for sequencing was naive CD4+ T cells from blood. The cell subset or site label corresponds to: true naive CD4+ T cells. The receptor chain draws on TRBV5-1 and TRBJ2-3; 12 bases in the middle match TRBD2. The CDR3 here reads CASSGGLAGSDTQYF. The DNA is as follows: TGCGCCAGCAGCGGAGGACTAGCGGGATCAGATACGCAGTATTTT.